Listed below are T cell receptor beta chains from one sample, sequenced in a study of T cell repertoires in cytomegalovirus infection. TCRdb processed the reads anew with MiXCR; each CDR3 protein has one entry. The profile covers some 400,000 distinct CDR3 sequences, with 15% to 20% appearing a single time and around 8.6% taken by the ten largest. Sequencing was carried out using PBMCs. These TCRs come from a human donor in good health (CMV status not recorded). Some clones in this sample may be carry-over from other donors' samples. Both conserved end residues are part of each CDR3. A D gene is named only where the DNA matches it firmly. The size field is filled for only some rows; it gives once, few, many or a size class.

>TRBV19|TRBJ2-1|TRBD2|.
TGTGCCACTACGGGACTACCCGGGGACAATGAGCAGTTCTTC
CATTGLPGDNEQFF
>TRBV5-5|TRBJ2-1|.|many
TGTGCCAGCAGCTTGGATAGGGGGGGGGGCAATGAGCAGTTCTTC
CASSLDRGGGNEQFF
>TRBV20-1|TRBJ1-1|.|few
TGCAGTGCTCCCAAGGGACATGGGAACACTGAAGCTTTCTTT
CSAPKGHGNTEAFF
>TRBV7-2|TRBJ1-3|.|many
TGTGCCAGCAGCCCGACTATCGCTGGAAACACCATATATTTT
CASSPTIAGNTIYF
>TRBV6-1|TRBJ2-1|TRBD2|many
TGTGCCAGCACCCGGACTAGCGGGATCTCCCCGTTCTTC
CASTRTSGISPFF
>TRBV5-1|TRBJ2-7|TRBD1|once
TGCGCCAGCAGCTCCCGGGACAGGACCTACGAGCAGTACTTC
CASSSRDRTYEQYF
>TRBV6-5|TRBJ1-1|.|.
TGTGCCAGCAGTTACACGGGGGCGATGAACACTGAAGCTTTCTTT
CASSYTGAMNTEAFF
>TRBV20-1|TRBJ1-1|TRBD1|.
TGCAGTGCTAGAGACTCAGGGGGCTCCACTGAAGCTTTCTTT
CSARDSGGSTEAFF
>TRBV28|TRBJ2-5|.|few
TGTGCCAGCAGCCTCTCCTGGGAGACCCAGTACTTC
CASSLSWETQYF
>TRBV28|TRBJ1-1|.|few
TGTGCCAGCAGTGCCGGCGGGGGGAACACTGAAGCTTTCTTT
CASSAGGGNTEAFF
>TRBV11-2|TRBJ2-7|.|.
TGTGCCAGCAGCTTAGCTAGTCTCCGCTCCTACGAGCAGTACTTC
CASSLASLRSYEQYF
>TRBV7-9|TRBJ1-1|TRBD1|.
TGTGCCAGCAGCGCCGGGACAGCGAACACTGAAGCTTTCTTT
CASSAGTANTEAFF
>TRBV7-2|TRBJ2-1|TRBD1|many
TGTGCCAGCAGCCGGGGACAGGGCTCCTACAATGAGCAGTTCTTC
CASSRGQGSYNEQFF
>TRBV29-1|TRBJ1-5|.|.
TGCAGCGCCCAGGACGTAGATCAGCCCCAGCATTTT
CSAQDVDQPQHF
>TRBV20-1|TRBJ1-5|.|.
TGCAGTGCTAGGACCAGGGGCAATCAGCCCCAGCATTTT
CSARTRGNQPQHF